This T cell receptor beta chain emerged from a study of PD-L1 blockade in urothelial cancer. For the study at large: Blood yielded a median of approximately 130,000 T cells per sample.

V was clipped by 10 bases and J by 6 bases; unmatched bases: 9. There are 12 residues in the CDR3. Per germline, CDR1 LNHDA and CDR2 SQIVND (reference sequence). This table comes from immunoSEQ multiplex PCR, and its TCRdb copy is limited to in-frame clones, with some not included. This table holds 35,000 to 45,000 clones, roughly four fifths found once. This clone showed up just a few times. The TCR comes from a man aged 70-80 years with urothelial cancer. The rearrangement links TRBV19 to TRBJ2-7; 7 nucleotides agree with TRBD1. Sequencing used PBMCs, obtained around atezolizumab (anti-PD-L1) treatment. CDR3 residues: CATRTGLGEQYF. The DNA of the CDR3 is TGTGCCACCAGGACAGGCCTCGGCGAGCAGTACTTC.